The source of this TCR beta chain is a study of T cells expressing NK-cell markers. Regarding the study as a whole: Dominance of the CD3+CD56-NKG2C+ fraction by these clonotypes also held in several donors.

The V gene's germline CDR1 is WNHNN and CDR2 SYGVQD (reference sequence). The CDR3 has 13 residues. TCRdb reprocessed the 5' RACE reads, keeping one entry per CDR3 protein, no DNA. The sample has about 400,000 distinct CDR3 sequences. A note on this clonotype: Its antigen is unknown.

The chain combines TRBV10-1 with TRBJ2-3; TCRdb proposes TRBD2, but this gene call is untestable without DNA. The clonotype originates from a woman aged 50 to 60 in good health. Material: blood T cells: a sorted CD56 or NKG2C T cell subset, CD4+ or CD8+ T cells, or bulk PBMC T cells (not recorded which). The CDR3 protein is CASSGSGKDTQYF.